This T cell receptor beta chain was recorded in a study of cytomegalovirus exposure and HLA in healthy donors. Study-level points and caveats: A prior analysis recorded that most TCR beta V segments were productive about 90% or about 30% of the time. TRBV6-2, TRBV6-3 and some other V segments were excluded as indistinguishable. Follow-up analysis found HLA locus-dependent TCR association rates, highest for DRB1 and lowest for HLA-C. Later on, an analysis found that several of the most significant clusters appeared to be linked to common viral pathogens, which included parvovirus B19.

With respect to this clone: Its antigen is unknown.

The CDR3 covers 13 residues. V dropped 10 bases and J dropped 4 bases, with 16 bases sitting between them. Germline lookup yields CDR1 SNHLY and CDR2 FYNNEI. PCR involved 60 Vbeta and 13 Jbeta primers. Data came from immunoSEQ multiplex PCR; TCRdb stores just in-frame clones and leaves some out. The repertoire consists of 70,000 to 95,000 clones, with about 80% occurring once and the leading ten covering about 9.5%. This receptor was identified in a man between 25 and 39 years old in good health and CMV-seropositive. This chain joins TRBV2 and TRBJ1-2; D is unclear. The sequencing input was PBMCs. This CDR3 is CAMSPEQSYGYTF. As DNA, the CDR3 is TGTGCCATGTCTCCGGAACAGAGCTATGGCTACACCTTC.